This T cell receptor beta chain was retrieved from a study of blood T cell repertoires in COVID-19 (dated by TCRdb to about 2020). For the study in its entirety: Samples from collaborators originated in the United States, Italy and Spain and spanned both the acute and convalescent phases of COVID-19. The prospective study material was composed of cDNA or gDNA derived from T cells, B-cell-depleted T cells, or PBMCs. Subjects who had been exposed to COVID-19, were actively infected with it, or had recovered from it provided the deeply sampled blood TCRbeta repertoires that made up the dataset. The repertoires were released in a freely available public database meant as a resource for research on the immune response to SARS-CoV-2. Samples came from the ongoing ImmuneRACE study (first 160 participants) plus 1,254 subjects from 6 global collaborators. Nearly every sample came with metadata listing a de-identified subject ID, COVID-19 status, age in years and sex. HLA class I and class II types, where available, came from metadata supplied by the sample provider rather than from assay-based typing.

Collaborating institutions collected whole blood in K2EDTA tubes following their own protocols. Collaborator samples were shipped for TCRbeta analysis as frozen whole blood, isolated PBMCs, or DNA extracted from either sample type. TCRbeta CDR3 regions were amplified from genomic DNA by means of the immunoSEQ Assay, a bias-controlled multiplex PCR. In the original analysis: The number of nucleated cells in each sample was estimated by amplification of reference gene primers within the assay. Sequence reads were collapsed and filtered to measure the absolute abundance of every unique TCRbeta CDR3 rearrangement. For each sample, productive Simpson clonality was calculated by taking the square root of Simpson's diversity index across productive rearrangements. In its TCRdb copy, this immuneACCESS table keeps in-frame sequences only and misses some clones. Where compared with another copy, unresolved V genes explain less than half of these, and the others have no known cause. D and trimming come from the DNA, and the V and J calls and clone size come from that table. The sample yields 120,000 to 150,000 clones; around nine tenths were counted once. The ten largest make up 8.6% of the sample.

The research as a whole found: How much clinical and demographic metadata was included differed by source and by participant, and the metadata was provided uncurated.

About this clone: The antigen it recognizes is unknown. Within one base of it there is no much larger clone, and no base qualities were kept.

V loses 5 bases, J loses 11 bases, and the germline ends lie 16 bases apart. From cysteine to phenylalanine, the CDR3 is 13 amino acids long. Only CDR3 DNA is held: 39 bases, read in frame from base 1. In the germline V gene, CDR1 corresponds to SGHTA and CDR2 to FQGTGA. The clonotype comes from a woman aged 45-65 years with active or convalescent COVID-19. Rearrangement joined TRBV7-3 to TRBJ1-3; the D segment could be TRBD1, given 5 matching bases. The sample taken for sequencing was peripheral blood. Here is the DNA: TGTGCCAGCAGCCCCAAAGGGGTAGTATCCATATATTTT. Its protein product is CASSPKGVVSIYF.